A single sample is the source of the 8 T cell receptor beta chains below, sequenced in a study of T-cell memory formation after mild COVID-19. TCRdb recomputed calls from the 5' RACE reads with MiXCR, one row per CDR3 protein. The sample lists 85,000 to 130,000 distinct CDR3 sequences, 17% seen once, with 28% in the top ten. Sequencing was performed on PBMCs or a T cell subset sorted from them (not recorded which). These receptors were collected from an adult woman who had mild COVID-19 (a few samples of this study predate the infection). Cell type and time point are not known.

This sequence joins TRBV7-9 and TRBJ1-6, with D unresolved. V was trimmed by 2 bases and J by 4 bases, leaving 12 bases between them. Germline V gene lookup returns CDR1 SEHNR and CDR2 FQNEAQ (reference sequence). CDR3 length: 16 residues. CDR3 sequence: CASSLTTSEYNSPLHF. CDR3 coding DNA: TGTGCCAGCAGCTTAACTACGTCCGAATATAATTCACCCCTCCACTTT.

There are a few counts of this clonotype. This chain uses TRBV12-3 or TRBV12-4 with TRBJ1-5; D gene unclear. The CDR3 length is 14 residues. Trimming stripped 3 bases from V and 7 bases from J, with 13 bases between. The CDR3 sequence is CASSFARYAQPQHF. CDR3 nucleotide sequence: TGTGCCAGCAGTTTTGCCCGCTATGCCCAGCCCCAGCATTTT.

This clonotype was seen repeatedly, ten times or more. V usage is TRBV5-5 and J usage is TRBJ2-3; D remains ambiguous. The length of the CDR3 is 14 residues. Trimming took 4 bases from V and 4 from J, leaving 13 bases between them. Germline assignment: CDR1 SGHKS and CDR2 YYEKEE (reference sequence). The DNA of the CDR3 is TGTGCCAGCAGCCTAGAAAAGTTAGCAGATACGCAGTATTTT. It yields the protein CASSLEKLADTQYF.

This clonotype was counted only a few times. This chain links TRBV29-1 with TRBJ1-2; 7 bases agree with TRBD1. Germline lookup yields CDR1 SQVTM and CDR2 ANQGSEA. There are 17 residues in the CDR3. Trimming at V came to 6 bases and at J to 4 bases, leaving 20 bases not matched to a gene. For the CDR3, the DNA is TGCAGCGTCCCAGGGGGGGGCAGGGGGACGAAGATCTATGGCTACACCTTC. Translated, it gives CSVPGGGRGTKIYGYTF.

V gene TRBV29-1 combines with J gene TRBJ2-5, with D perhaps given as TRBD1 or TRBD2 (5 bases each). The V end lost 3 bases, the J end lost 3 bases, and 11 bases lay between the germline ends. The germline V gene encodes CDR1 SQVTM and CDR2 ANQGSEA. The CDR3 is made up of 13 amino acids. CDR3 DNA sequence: TGCAGCGTTGAGAGGGCAGGGAAAGAGACCCAGTACTTC. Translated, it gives CSVERAGKETQYF.

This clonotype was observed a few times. The CDR3: CASSYQGMNTEAFF. The CDR3 DNA reads as TGTGCCAGCAGTTACCAGGGGATGAACACTGAAGCTTTCTTT. This chain connects TRBV6-5 to TRBJ1-1, with a tentative D call TRBD1 (6 bases). The CDR3 runs 14 residues. Trimming removed 2 bases at V and 0 bases at J, with 7 bases between. Germline-derived CDR1 and CDR2 are MNHEY and SVGAGI.

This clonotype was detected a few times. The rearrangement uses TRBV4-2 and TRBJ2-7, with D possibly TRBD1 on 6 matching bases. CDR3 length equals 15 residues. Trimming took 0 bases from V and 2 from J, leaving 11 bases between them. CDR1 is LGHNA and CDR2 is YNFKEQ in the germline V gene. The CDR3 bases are TGTGCCAGCAGCCAAGATCTGACAGGTGCCTACGAGCAGTACTTC. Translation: CASSQDLTGAYEQYF.

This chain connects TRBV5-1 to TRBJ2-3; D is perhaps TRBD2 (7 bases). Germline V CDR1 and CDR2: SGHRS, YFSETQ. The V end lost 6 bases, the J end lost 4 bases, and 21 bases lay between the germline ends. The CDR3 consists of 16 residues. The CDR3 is CASILVSGGLADTQYF. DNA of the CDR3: TGCGCCAGCATCTTAGTATCGGGGGGCCTCGCAGATACGCAGTATTTT.